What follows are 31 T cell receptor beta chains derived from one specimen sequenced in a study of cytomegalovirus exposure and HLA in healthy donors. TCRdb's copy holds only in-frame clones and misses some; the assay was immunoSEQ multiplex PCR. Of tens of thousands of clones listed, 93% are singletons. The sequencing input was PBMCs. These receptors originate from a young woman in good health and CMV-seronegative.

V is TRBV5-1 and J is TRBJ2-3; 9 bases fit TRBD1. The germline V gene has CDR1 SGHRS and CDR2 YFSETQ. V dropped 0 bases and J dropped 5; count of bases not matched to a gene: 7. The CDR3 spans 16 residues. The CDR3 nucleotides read TGCGCCAGCAGCTTGGTACAGGGGGCTTGGAAAGATACGCAGTATTTT. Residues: CASSLVQGAWKDTQYF.

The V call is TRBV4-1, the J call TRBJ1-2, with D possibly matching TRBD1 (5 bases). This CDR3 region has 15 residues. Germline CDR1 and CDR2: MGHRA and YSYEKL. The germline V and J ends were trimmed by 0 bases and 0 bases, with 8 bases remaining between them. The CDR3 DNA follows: TGCGCCAGCAGCCAAGAGAGACAGCCTAACTATGGCTACACCTTC. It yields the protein CASSQERQPNYGYTF.

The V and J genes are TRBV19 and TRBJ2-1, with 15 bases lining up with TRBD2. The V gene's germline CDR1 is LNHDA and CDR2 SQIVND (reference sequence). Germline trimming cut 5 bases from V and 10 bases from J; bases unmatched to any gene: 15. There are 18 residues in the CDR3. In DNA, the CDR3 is TGTGCCAGTAGTCTCGGACTAGCGGGAGGGTCTCCCCGTGACGAGCAGTTCTTC. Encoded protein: CASSLGLAGGSPRDEQFF.

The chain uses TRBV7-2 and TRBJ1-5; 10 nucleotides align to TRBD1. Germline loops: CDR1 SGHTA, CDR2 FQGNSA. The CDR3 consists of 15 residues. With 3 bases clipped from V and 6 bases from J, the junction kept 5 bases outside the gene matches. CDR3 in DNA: TGTGCCAGCAGCTTGGGACAGGGGAGCGCTCAGCCCCAGCATTTT. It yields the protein CASSLGQGSAQPQHF.

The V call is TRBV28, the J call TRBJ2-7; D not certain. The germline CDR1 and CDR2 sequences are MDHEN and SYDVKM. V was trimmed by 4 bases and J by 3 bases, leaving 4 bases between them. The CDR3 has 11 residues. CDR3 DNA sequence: TGTGCCAGCAGTTGGAGCTACGAGCAGTACTTC. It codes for CASSWSYEQYF. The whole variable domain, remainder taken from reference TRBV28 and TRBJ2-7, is DVKVTQSSRYLVKRTGEKVFLECVQDMDHENMFWYRQDPGLGLRLIYFSYDVKMKEKGDIPEGYSVSREKKERFSLILESASTNQTSMYLCASSWSYEQYFGPGTRLTVT.

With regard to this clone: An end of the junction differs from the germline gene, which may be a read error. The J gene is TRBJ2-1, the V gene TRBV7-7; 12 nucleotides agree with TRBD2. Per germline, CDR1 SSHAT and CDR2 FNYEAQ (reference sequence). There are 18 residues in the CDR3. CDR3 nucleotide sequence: TGTGCTAGCAGCTTCAGACTAGCGGGAGCCGCCTCCTACAATGAGCAGTTCTTC. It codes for CASSFRLAGAASYNEQFF.

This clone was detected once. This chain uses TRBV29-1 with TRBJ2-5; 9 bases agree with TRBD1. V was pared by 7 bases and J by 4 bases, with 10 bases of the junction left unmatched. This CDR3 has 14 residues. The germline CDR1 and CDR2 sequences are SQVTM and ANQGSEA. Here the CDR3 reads CSATRDREAETQYF. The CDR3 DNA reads TGCAGCGCTACCCGGGACAGGGAGGCAGAGACCCAGTACTTC.

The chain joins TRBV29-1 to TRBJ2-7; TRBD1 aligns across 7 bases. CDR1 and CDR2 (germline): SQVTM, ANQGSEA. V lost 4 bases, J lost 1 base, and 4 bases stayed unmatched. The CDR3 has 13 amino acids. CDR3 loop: CSVVPGQSYEQYF. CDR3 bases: TGCAGCGTTGTTCCGGGACAGTCCTACGAGCAGTACTTC.

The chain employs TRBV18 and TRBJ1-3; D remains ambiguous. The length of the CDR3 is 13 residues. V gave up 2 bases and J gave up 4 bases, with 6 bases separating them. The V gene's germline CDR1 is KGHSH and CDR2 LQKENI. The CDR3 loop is CASSPFEGNTIYF. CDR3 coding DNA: TGTGCCAGCTCACCATTTGAGGGAAACACCATATATTTT.

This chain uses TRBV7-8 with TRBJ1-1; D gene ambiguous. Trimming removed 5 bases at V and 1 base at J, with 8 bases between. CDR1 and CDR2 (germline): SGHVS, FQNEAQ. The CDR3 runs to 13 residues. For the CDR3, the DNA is TGTGCCAGCAGCACCACACGGAACACTGAAGCTTTCTTT. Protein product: CASSTTRNTEAFF.

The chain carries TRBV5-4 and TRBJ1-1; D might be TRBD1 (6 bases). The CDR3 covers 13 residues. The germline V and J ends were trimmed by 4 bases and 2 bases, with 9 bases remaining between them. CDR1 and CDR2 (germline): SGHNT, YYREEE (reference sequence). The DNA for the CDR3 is TGTGCCAGCAGCGGGGGGGCAAACACTGAAGCTTTCTTT. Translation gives CASSGGANTEAFF.

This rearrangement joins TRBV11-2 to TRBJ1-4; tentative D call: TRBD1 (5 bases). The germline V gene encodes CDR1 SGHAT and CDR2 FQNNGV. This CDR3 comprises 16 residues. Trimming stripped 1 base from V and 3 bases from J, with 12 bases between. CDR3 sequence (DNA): TGTGCCAGCAGCTTAGGATACTCGGGGGCTAATGAAAAACTGTTTTTT. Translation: CASSLGYSGANEKLFF.

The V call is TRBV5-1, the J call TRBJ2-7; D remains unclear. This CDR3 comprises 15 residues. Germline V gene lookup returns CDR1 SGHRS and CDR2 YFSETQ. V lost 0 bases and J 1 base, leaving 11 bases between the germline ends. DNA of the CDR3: TGCGCCAGCAGCTTGGAGCCCCTGTCTTCCTACGAGCAGTACTTC. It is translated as CASSLEPLSSYEQYF. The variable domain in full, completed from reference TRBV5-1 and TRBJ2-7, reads KAGVTQTPRYLIKTRGQQVTLSCSPISGHRSVSWYQQTPGQGLQFLFEYFSETQRNKGNFPGRFSGRQFSNSRSEMNVSTLELGDSALYLCASSLEPLSSYEQYFGPGTRLTVT.

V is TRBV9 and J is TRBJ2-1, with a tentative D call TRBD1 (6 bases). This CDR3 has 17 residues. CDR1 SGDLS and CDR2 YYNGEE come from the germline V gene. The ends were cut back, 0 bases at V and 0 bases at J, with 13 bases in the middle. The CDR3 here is CASSVGPGVSSYNEQFF. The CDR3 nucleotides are TGTGCCAGCAGCGTAGGCCCAGGGGTAAGCTCCTACAATGAGCAGTTCTTC.

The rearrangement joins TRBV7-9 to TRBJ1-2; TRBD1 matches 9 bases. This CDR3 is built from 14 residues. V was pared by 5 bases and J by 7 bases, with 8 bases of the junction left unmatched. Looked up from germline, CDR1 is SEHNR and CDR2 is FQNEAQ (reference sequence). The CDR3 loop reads CASSLDRGIGGYTF. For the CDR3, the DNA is TGTGCCAGCAGCCTTGACAGGGGGATCGGTGGCTACACCTTC. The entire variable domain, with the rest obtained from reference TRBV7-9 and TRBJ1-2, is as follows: DTGVSQNPRHKITKRGQNVTFRCDPISEHNRLYWYRQTLGQGPEFLTYFQNEAQLEKSRLLSDRFSAERPKGSFSTLEIQRTEQGDSAMYLCASSLDRGIGGYTFGSGTRLTVV.

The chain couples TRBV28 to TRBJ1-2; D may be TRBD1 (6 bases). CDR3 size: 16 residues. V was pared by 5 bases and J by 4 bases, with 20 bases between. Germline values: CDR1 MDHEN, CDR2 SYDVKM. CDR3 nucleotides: TGTGCCAGCAGTCCTTCAGGGACACCGAAGGGCTATGGCTACACCTTC. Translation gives CASSPSGTPKGYGYTF.

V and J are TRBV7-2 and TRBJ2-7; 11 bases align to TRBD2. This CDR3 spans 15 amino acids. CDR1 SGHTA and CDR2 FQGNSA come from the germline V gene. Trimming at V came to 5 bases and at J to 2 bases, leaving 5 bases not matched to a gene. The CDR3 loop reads CASSPLAGGPYEQYF. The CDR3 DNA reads TGTGCCAGCAGCCCTTTAGCGGGGGGGCCCTACGAGCAGTACTTC.

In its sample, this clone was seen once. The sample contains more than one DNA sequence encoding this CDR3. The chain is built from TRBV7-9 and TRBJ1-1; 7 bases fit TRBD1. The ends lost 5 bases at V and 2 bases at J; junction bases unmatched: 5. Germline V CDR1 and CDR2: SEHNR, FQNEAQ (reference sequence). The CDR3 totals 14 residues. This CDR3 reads CASSPRQGNTEAFF. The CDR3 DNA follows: TGTGCCAGCAGCCCTCGACAGGGTAACACTGAAGCTTTCTTT.

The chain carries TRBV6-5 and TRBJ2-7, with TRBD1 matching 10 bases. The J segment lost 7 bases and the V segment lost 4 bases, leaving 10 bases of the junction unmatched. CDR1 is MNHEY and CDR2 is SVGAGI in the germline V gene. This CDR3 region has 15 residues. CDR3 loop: CASSFSGTGEWEQYF. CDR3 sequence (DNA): TGTGCCAGCAGTTTCTCCGGGACAGGGGAATGGGAGCAGTACTTC.

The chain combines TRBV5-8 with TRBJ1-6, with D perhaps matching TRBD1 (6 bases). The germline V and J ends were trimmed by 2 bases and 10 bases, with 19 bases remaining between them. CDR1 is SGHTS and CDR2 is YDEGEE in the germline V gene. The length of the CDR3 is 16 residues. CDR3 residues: CASSLVVGVRGSPLHF. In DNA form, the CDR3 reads TGTGCCAGCAGCTTAGTCGTAGGGGTGAGGGGGTCACCCCTCCACTTT.

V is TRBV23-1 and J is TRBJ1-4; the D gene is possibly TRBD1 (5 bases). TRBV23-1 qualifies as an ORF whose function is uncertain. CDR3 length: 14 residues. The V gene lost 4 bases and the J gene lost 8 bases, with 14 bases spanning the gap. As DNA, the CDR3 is TGCGCCAGCAGTCTGGGTTATAAGGGGGAAAAACTGTTTTTT. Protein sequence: CASSLGYKGEKLFF.

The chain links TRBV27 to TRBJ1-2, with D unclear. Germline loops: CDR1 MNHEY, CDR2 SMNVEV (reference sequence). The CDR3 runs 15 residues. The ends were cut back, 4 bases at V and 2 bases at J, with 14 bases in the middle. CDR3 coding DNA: TGTGCCAGCAGTTCGCACAGTTTACGAAACTATGGCTACACCTTC. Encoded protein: CASSSHSLRNYGYTF.

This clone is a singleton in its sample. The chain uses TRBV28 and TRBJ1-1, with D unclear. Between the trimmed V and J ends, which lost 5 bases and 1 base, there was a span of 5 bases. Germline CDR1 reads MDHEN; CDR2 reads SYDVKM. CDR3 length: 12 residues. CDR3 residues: CASSLKNTEAFF. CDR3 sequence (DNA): TGTGCCAGCAGTCTAAAGAACACTGAAGCTTTCTTT.

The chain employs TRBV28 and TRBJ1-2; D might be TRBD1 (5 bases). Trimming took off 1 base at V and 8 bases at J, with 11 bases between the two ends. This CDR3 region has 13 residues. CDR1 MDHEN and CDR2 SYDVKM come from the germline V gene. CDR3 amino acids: CASSLSAGRGYTF. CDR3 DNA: TGTGCCAGCAGTTTATCGGCAGGGCGCGGCTACACCTTC.

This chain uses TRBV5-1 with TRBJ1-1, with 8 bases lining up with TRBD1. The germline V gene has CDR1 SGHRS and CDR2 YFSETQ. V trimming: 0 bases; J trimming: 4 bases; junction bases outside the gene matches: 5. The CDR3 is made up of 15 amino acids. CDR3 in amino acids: CASSLAYRGITEAFF. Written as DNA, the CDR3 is TGCGCCAGCAGCTTGGCCTACAGGGGGATCACTGAAGCTTTCTTT.

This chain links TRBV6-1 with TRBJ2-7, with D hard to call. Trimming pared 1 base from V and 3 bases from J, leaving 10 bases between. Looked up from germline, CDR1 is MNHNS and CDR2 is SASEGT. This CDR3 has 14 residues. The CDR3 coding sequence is TGTGCCAGCAGTGAAGGTCCTTCAGTCTACGAGCAGTACTTC. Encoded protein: CASSEGPSVYEQYF.

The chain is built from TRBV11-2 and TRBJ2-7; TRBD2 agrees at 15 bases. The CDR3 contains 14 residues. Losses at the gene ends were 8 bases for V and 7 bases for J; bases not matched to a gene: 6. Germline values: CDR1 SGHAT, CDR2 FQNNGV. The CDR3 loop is CASLTGLAGGEQYF. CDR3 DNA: TGTGCCAGCTTGACGGGACTAGCGGGGGGTGAGCAGTACTTC.

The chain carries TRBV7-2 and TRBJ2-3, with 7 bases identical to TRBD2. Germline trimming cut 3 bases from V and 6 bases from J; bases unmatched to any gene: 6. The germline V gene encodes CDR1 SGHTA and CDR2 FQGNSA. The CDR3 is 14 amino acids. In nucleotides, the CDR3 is TGTGCCAGCAGCTTTTCAGCGGGGCCCGATACGCAGTATTTT. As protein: CASSFSAGPDTQYF.

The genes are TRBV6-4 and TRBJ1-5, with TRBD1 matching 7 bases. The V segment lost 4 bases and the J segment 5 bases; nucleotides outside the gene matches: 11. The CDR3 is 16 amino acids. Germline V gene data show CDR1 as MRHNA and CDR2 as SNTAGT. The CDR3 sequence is CASSVQEGARDQPQHF. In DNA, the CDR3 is TGTGCCAGCAGTGTTCAAGAGGGGGCGCGGGATCAGCCCCAGCATTTT.

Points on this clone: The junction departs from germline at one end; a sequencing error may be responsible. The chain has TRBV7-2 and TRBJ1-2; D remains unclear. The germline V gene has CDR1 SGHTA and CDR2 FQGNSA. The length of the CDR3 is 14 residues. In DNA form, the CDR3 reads TGTGCCAGCACCTTAGGGCCGCAGGTTGATGGCTACACCTTC. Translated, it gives CASTLGPQVDGYTF. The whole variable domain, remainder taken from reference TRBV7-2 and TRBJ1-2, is GAGVSQSPSNKVTEKGKDVELRCDPISGHTALYWYRQSLGQGLEFLIYFQGNSAPDKSGLPSDRFSAERTGGSVSTLTIQRTQQEDSAVYLCASTLGPQVDGYTFGSGTRLTVV.

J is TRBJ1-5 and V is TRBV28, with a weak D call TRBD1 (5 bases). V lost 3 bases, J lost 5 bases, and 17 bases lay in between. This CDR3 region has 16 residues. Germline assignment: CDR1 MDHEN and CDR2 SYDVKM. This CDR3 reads CASSFSGRGGYQPQHF. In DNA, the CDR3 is TGTGCCAGCAGTTTTAGCGGGCGCGGGGGATATCAGCCCCAGCATTTT.